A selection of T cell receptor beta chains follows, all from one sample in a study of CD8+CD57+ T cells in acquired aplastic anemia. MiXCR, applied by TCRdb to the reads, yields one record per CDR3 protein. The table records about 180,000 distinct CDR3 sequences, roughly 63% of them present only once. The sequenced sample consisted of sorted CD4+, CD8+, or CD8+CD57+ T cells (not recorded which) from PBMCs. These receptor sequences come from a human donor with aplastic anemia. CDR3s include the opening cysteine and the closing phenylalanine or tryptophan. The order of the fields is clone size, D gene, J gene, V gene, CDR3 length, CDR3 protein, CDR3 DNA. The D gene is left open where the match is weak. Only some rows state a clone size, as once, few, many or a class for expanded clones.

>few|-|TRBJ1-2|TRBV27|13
CASSLGINYGYTF
TGTGCCAGCAGTTTGGGCATTAACTATGGCTACACCTTC
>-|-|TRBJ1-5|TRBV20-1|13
CSASERGRQPQHF
TGCAGTGCTAGTGAGAGGGGACGTCAGCCCCAGCATTTT
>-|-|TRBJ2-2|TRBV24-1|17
CAASDFGGIRDTGELFF
TGTGCCGCCAGTGATTTCGGGGGAATCCGGGACACCGGGGAGCTGTTTTTT
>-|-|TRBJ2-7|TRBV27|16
CASSPRGAHLTYEQYF
TGTGCCAGCAGTCCTCGGGGGGCCCACCTGACCTACGAGCAGTACTTC
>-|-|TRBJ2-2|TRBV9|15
CASSVGTSDTGELFF
TGTGCCAGCAGCGTAGGGACTTCTGACACCGGGGAGCTGTTTTTT
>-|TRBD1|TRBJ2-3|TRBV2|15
CASSEWTGGADTQYF
TGTGCCAGCAGTGAATGGACAGGGGGCGCAGATACGCAGTATTTT
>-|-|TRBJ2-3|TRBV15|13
CATSRLAGDTQYF
TGTGCCACCAGCAGACTAGCTGGAGATACGCAGTATTTT
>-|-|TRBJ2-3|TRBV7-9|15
CASTARGASTDTQYF
TGTGCCAGCACCGCTCGCGGCGCTTCCACAGATACGCAGTATTTT
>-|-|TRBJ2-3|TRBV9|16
CASSASPTEGSDTQYF
TGTGCCAGCAGCGCCAGCCCTACGGAGGGGTCGGATACGCAGTATTTT
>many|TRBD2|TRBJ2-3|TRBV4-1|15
CASSHGSGGQNTQYF
TGCGCCAGCAGCCACGGTAGCGGGGGGCAAAATACGCAGTATTTT
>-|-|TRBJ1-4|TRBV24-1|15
CATSGGRRQDEKLFF
TGTGCCACCAGTGGCGGACGTCGGCAGGATGAAAAACTGTTTTTT
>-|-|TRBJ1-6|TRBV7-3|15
CASSQVGGSNSPLHF
TGTGCCAGCAGCCAGGTCGGGGGGTCTAATTCACCCCTCCACTTT
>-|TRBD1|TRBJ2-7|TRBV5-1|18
CASSLEGQGMLVSYEQYF
TGCGCCAGCAGCTTGGAGGGACAGGGAATGCTAGTCTCCTACGAACAGTACTTC
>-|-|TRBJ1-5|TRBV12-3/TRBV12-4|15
CASSFTRHSNQPQHF
TGTGCCAGCAGTTTTACCAGGCATAGCAATCAGCCCCAGCATTTT
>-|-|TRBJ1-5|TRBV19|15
CASSALRDSNQPQHF
TGTGCCAGTAGCGCCCTAAGGGACAGCAATCAGCCCCAGCATTTT
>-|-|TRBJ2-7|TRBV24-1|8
CATYEQYF
TGTGCCACCTACGAGCAGTACTTC
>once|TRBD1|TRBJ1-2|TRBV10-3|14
CAIRTGTGPYGYTF
TGTGCCATCAGAACCGGGACAGGGCCATATGGCTACACCTTC
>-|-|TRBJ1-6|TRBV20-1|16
CSARVLGLNYNSPLHF
TGCAGTGCTAGAGTGCTCGGACTCAACTATAATTCACCCCTCCACTTT
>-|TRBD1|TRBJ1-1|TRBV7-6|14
CASSLVRGTTEAFF
TGTGCCAGCAGTTTAGTCAGGGGGACCACTGAAGCTTTCTTT
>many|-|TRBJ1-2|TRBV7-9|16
CASSLGGSRFNYGYTF
TGTGCCAGCAGCTTAGGGGGATCGAGGTTTAACTATGGCTACACCTTC
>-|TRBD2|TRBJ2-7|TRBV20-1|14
CSATRTSQYYEQYF
TGCAGTGCTACCAGGACTAGCCAGTACTACGAGCAGTACTTC
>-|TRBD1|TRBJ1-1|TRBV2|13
CATGTGRNTEAFF
TGTGCCACAGGGACAGGGCGCAACACTGAAGCTTTCTTT
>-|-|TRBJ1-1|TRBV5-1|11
CASSADSEAFF
TGCGCCAGCAGCGCGGACAGTGAAGCTTTCTTT
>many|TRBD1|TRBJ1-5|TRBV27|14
CASSSSQGYQPQHF
TGTGCCAGCAGTTCATCACAGGGGTATCAGCCCCAGCATTTT
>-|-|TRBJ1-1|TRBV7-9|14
CASSLSQGQVGAFF
TGTGCCAGCAGTCTATCCCAGGGGCAGGTTGGAGCTTTCTTT
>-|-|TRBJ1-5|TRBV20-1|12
CSARDGSSAQHF
TGCAGTGCTAGAGATGGAAGCTCAGCCCAGCATTTT
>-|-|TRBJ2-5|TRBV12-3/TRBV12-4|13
CASSSGYQETQYF
TGTGCCAGCAGCTCGGGTTATCAGGAGACCCAGTACTTC
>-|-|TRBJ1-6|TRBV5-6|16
CASSLDLGRDGSPLHF
TGTGCCAGCAGCTTGGACTTAGGCAGGGATGGTTCACCCCTCCACTTT
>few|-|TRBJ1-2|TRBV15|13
CATKGYRGRGYTF
TGTGCCACCAAGGGGTACCGGGGTAGAGGCTACACCTTC
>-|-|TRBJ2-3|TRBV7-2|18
CASSIRNPGLGSTDTQYF
TGTGCCAGCAGCATCCGCAACCCCGGACTTGGTAGCACAGATACGCAGTATTTT
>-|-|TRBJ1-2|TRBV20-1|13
CSARDPWVGGYTF
TGCAGTGCTAGAGATCCCTGGGTAGGAGGCTACACCTTC
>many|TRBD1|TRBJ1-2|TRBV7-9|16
CASSSPEGTANYGYTF
TGTGCCAGCAGCTCACCAGAGGGGACAGCTAACTATGGCTACACCTTC
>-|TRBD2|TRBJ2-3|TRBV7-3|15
CASSLVGGTTDTQYF
TGTGCCAGCAGTTTAGTGGGGGGGACGACAGATACGCAGTATTTT
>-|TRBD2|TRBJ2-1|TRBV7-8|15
CASSFSSGAPNEQFF
TGTGCCAGCAGCTTCTCGAGCGGGGCACCCAATGAGCAGTTCTTC
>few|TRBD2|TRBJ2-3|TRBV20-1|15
CSAASGGFNTDTQYF
TGCAGTGCCGCGAGCGGGGGGTTTAACACAGATACGCAGTATTTT
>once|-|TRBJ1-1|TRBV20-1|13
CSAREQLNTEAFF
TGTAGTGCTAGAGAACAGTTGAACACTGAAGCTTTCTTT
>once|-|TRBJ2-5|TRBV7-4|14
CASSPPWQKETQYF
TGTGCCAGCAGCCCCCCCTGGCAGAAAGAGACCCAGTACTTC
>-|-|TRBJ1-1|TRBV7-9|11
CASSLANEAFF
TGTGCCAGCAGCTTAGCGAATGAAGCTTTCTTT
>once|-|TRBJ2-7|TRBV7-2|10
CASSFREQYF
TGTGCCAGCAGCTTCCGCGAGCAGTACTTC
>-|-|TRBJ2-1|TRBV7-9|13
CASRSDSYNEQFF
TGTGCCAGCAGGTCGGACAGCTACAATGAGCAGTTCTTC
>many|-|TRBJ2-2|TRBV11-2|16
CASSAPRQGNTGELFF
TGTGCCAGCAGCGCACCACGGCAGGGGAACACCGGGGAGCTGTTTTTT
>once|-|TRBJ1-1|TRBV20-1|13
CSASAGKNTEAFF
TGCAGTGCTAGCGCAGGGAAGAACACTGAAGCTTTCTTT
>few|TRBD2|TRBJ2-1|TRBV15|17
CATSRESSGREGNEQFF
TGTGCCACCAGCAGAGAGTCTAGCGGGAGGGAAGGCAATGAGCAGTTCTTC
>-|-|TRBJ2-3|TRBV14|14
CASSHMVAPDTQYF
TGTGCCAGCAGCCACATGGTAGCCCCAGATACGCAGTATTTT
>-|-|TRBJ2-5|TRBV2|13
CASSRDQQETQYF
TGTGCCAGCAGCCGGGACCAACAAGAGACCCAGTACTTC
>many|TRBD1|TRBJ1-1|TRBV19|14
CASRRGTGNTEAFF
TGTGCCAGCCGGCGAGGGACAGGGAACACTGAAGCTTTCTTT
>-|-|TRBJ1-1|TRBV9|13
CASSASGSNEAFF
TGTGCCAGCAGCGCCTCCGGGAGTAATGAAGCTTTCTTT
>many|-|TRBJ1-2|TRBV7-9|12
CASSFGSYGYTF
TGTGCCAGCAGCTTCGGGTCTTATGGCTACACCTTC
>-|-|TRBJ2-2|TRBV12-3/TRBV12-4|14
CASSPRQNTGELFF
TGTGCCAGCAGTCCCAGACAGAACACCGGGGAGCTGTTTTTT
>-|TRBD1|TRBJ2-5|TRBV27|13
CASSRQGRETQYF
TGTGCCAGCAGTCGACAGGGTAGGGAGACCCAGTACTTC
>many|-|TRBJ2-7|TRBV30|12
CAWSVRPGEQYF
TGTGCCTGGAGTGTAAGGCCAGGAGAGCAGTACTTC
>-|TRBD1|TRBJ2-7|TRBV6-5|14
CASSPDRAFDEQYF
TGTGCCAGCAGCCCGGACAGGGCCTTTGACGAGCAGTACTTC
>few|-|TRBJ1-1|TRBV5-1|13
CASSSAGQNEAFF
TGCGCCAGCAGTTCGGCCGGACAGAATGAAGCTTTCTTT
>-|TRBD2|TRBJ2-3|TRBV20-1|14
CSADGSGSTDTQYF
TGCAGTGCTGACGGTAGCGGGAGCACCGATACGCAGTATTTT
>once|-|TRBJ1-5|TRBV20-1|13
CSALGGEMVPQHF
TGCAGTGCCCTCGGGGGGGAGATGGTGCCCCAGCATTTT
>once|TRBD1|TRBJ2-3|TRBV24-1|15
CATSPQGAMGDTQYF
TGTGCCACCAGTCCACAGGGGGCGATGGGAGATACGCAGTATTTT
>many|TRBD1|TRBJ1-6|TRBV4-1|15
CASSQRDRSGSPLHF
TGCGCCAGCAGCCAGAGGGACAGGTCAGGTTCACCCCTCCACTTT